The clone carrying this T cell receptor beta chain was observed a single time. Its matching antigen is unknown. This specimen comes from a study of Ad26.COV2.S vaccination and SARS-CoV-2 variants. At the level of the study: Ad26.COV2.S, an intramuscular injection, was given once or twice 56 days apart.

As to treatment: around 19 received Ad26.COV2.S at low or high dose, single or two shots; 5 received placebo; per-sample allocation not given. At day 63 after the first vaccine or placebo injection, samples were drawn. Findings and limits, study-wide: Researchers reported similar non-spike TCR breadth in vaccine and placebo recipients.

This table comes from immunoSEQ multiplex PCR, and its TCRdb copy is limited to in-frame clones, with some not included. This table has roughly 380,000 clones, about 85% appearing once. Sequences were derived from peripheral blood, sampled in a trial of Ad26.COV2.S vaccine versus placebo. The source of this sequence is a person aged 18-65 years who received the Ad26.COV2.S COVID-19 vaccine or a placebo.

The CDR3 nucleotides read TGTGCCAGCAGCTTAGTGGAGACAAGGACGGCTTTCTTT. Its protein is CASSLVETRTAFF. V usage is TRBV11-2 and J usage is TRBJ1-1; D ambiguous. The CDR3 loop spans 13 amino acids. From germline, CDR1 is SGHAT and CDR2 FQNNGV. V lost 1 base to trimming and J lost 11 bases, with 14 bases between them.